This T cell receptor (beta chain) is drawn from a study of CD4 T cells in relation to SARS-CoV-2 and coronaviruses. About the research overall: After less than 11 days of antigen culture, PBMC TCR beta CDR3s were sequenced. No peptide or an HIV-1 Nef peptide pool served as negative control.

V was clipped by 5 bases and J by 3 bases, with 17 bases between them. CDR3 size: 15 residues. Germline lookup yields CDR1 LNHDA and CDR2 SQIVND (reference sequence). Before the COVID-19 pandemic, during about 2010-2019, CD4+ T cells were taken from unexposed donors. After nine to ten days of culture, CD4+ T cells were isolated. Testing used SARS-CoV-2 S/N and four cold-coronavirus spikes on unexposed-donor CD4+ T cells, cells permitting. Cultures held 2 million to 2.5 million PBMCs per well with about 10 IU/ml IL-2. Sequencing was performed with immunoSEQ multiplex PCR; in TCRdb, only in-frame clones are kept and a portion is missing. Here the sample spans under 25,000 clones, 75% to 85% being singletons. Concerning this clone itself: Its specificity is not known.

The rearrangement uses TRBV19 and TRBJ2-7; D ambiguous. The TCR sequence derives from a human donor in good health. The sample was CD4+ T cells from PBMCs, cultured in vitro. The CDR3 DNA reads as TGTGCCAGTAGTGAAATGATCGGCAGGATCTACGAGCAGTACTTC. Translated, it gives CASSEMIGRIYEQYF. Variable domain in full (rest from reference TRBV19 and TRBJ2-7): DGGITQSPKYLFRKEGQNVTLSCEQNLNHDAMYWYRQDPGQGLRLIYYSQIVNDFQKGDIAEGYSVSREKKESFPLTVTSAQKNPTAFYLCASSEMIGRIYEQYFGPGTRLTVT.